These T cell receptor beta chains were read from a single sample in a study of cytomegalovirus exposure and HLA in healthy donors. Produced via immunoSEQ multiplex PCR; TCRdb's table is partial and in-frame only. The sample has some 160,000 clones; around 81% are singletons. The sample taken for sequencing was PBMCs. These receptors were obtained from a man aged 40-50 years in good health and CMV-seronegative. The CDR3 runs from the conserved cysteine through the conserved F or W. Expanded clones are given a class, and other clones once, few, many or no size at all.

>TRBJ2-4|NA|TRBV7-8
CASSLSENIQYF
>TRBJ1-5|NA|TRBV16
CASSQWEDQPQHF
>TRBJ2-1|NA|TRBV15
CATSSRGPSSYNEQFF
>TRBJ2-1|NA|TRBV4-2
CASSQGGRDEQFF
>TRBJ2-3|NA|TRBV7-8
CASSLRASGLRDTQYF
>TRBJ1-5|few|TRBV29-1
CSVGTGVSNQPQHF
>TRBJ2-1|NA|TRBV2
CASSLADEQFF
>TRBJ1-2|NA|TRBV19
CASRDREYGYTF
>TRBJ2-7|few|TRBV4-1
CASSQDEGSGRLEQYF
>TRBJ1-2|NA|TRBV28
CASSLMGQVPLGYTF
>TRBJ1-1|NA|TRBV14
CASSRVQGSEAFF
>TRBJ1-5|NA|TRBV28
CASRPTRAFNQPQHF
>TRBJ1-4|NA|TRBV27
CASSSSRRSNEKLFF
>NA|once|TRBV13
CASSLGGLAGGYEQYF
>TRBJ2-3|NA|TRBV6-5
CASSMTSWTDTQYF
>TRBJ1-2|NA|TRBV6-5
CASSSGHKNYGYTF
>TRBJ1-5|NA|TRBV2
CASSVGDSYYQPQHF
>TRBJ1-2|NA|TRBV28
CASRFEGAGYGYTF
>TRBJ1-1|NA|TRBV5-1
CASSLDGGQNTEAFF
>TRBJ2-3|NA|TRBV7-9
CASSTTADTQYF
>TRBJ2-2|NA|TRBV19
CASSIPISNTGELFF
>TRBJ2-4|NA|TRBV5-1
CASSHDREGVKNSQYF
>TRBJ1-1|NA|TRBV29-1
CSVEARDRRWSEAFF
>TRBJ2-1|few|TRBV7-2
CASSAVTSGAYYNEQFF
>TRBJ2-2|NA|TRBV7-2
CASSLGLAPGELFF